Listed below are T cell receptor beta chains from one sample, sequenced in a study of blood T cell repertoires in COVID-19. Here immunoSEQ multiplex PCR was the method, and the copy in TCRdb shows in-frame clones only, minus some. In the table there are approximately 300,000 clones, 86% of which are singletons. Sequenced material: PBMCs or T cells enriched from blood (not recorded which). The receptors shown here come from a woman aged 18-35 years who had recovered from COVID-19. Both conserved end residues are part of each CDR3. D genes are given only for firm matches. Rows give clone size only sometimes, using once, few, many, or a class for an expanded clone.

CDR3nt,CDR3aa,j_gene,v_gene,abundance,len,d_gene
TGTGCCAGCAGCCTCCACCTGGACAGCTCTGGAAACACCATATATTTT,CASSLHLDSSGNTIYF,TRBJ1-3,TRBV5-4,few,16,-
TGTGCCAGCAGTTTGGGGACTTCTAATGAGCAGTTCTTC,CASSLGTSNEQFF,TRBJ2-1,TRBV12-3/TRBV12-4,once,13,-
TGTGCCGGACGGGACTTTTTAGCTTTCTTT,CAGRDFLAFF,TRBJ1-1,TRBV30,-,10,-
TGTGCCAGCAGCGAAGCGGGATATGAGCAGTTCTTC,CASSEAGYEQFF,TRBJ2-1,TRBV28,-,12,TRBD2
TGTGCCAGTAGTATTACAGGGGCTAATTCACCCCTCCACTTT,CASSITGANSPLHF,TRBJ1-6,TRBV19,-,14,TRBD1
TGTGCCAGCAGCTTTCCGACGGGACAGGAAGTGAACAATGAGCAGTTCTTC,CASSFPTGQEVNNEQFF,TRBJ2-1,TRBV11-2,-,17,TRBD1
TGCGCCAGCAGCTTAAGTACAGGGTCTAATTCACCCCTCCACTTT,CASSLSTGSNSPLHF,TRBJ1-6,TRBV5-1,-,15,-
TGTGCCAGCAGCTTAGCCCTCTTCCAGGGGCAATCTGGAAACACCATATATTTT,CASSLALFQGQSGNTIYF,TRBJ1-3,TRBV11-2,-,18,-
TGCGCCAGCAGCCAAGACCCGGCCGGGACTAGCGACACAGATACGCAGTATTTT,CASSQDPAGTSDTDTQYF,TRBJ2-3,TRBV4-1,-,18,TRBD2
TGTGCCAGCAGCTCGTCTAATGAAAAACTGTTTTTT,CASSSSNEKLFF,TRBJ1-4,TRBV11-3,-,12,-
TGTGCCTGGAGCCGGGGAGGGGGGCGCATGGCAGATACGCAGTATTTT,CAWSRGGGRMADTQYF,TRBJ2-3,TRBV30,-,16,-
TGCGCCAGCAGCTTTGGGAGTAACACTGAAGCTTTCTTT,CASSFGSNTEAFF,TRBJ1-1,TRBV5-1,-,13,-
TGTGCCAGCAGCTTGCGGGGGGGTACTTCACCCCTCCACTTT,CASSLRGGTSPLHF,TRBJ1-6,TRBV7-2,-,14,-
TGTGCCAGTAGTATAGCGGCACAGGGGACGAACTATGGCTACACCTTC,CASSIAAQGTNYGYTF,TRBJ1-2,TRBV19,-,16,TRBD1
TGTGCCAGCAGTTTAGCAGGCACAGACTACGAGCAGTACTTC,CASSLAGTDYEQYF,TRBJ2-7,TRBV27,-,14,-
TGTGCCAGTAGTATCGGAGCAGGGGTCAACTACAATGAGCAGTTCTTC,CASSIGAGVNYNEQFF,TRBJ2-1,TRBV19,-,16,-
TGTGCCAGCAGTTCCCTGTCCTACGAGCAGTACTTC,CASSSLSYEQYF,TRBJ2-7,TRBV27,-,12,-
TGTGCCAGTAGTCCGACCTTCGGGGGACCTGAAAACGGCTACACCTTC,CASSPTFGGPENGYTF,TRBJ1-2,TRBV19,-,16,-
TGTGCCTGGAGTCCTCCCGGACAGGGCAGGGGAGGGCCCCAGCATTTT,CAWSPPGQGRGGPQHF,TRBJ1-5,TRBV30,-,16,TRBD1
TGTGCCACCAGTGATAGGACAGGGAACTTCAATCAGCCCCAGCATTTT,CATSDRTGNFNQPQHF,TRBJ1-5,TRBV24-1,few,16,TRBD1
TGTGCCACCAGTGACTCTAATACTCTAGCGGAGCAGTTCTTC,CATSDSNTLAEQFF,TRBJ2-1,TRBV24-1,-,14,-
TGTGCCAGCAGCAGGGACAGGGGTAATTCACCCCTCCACTTT,CASSRDRGNSPLHF,TRBJ1-6,TRBV5-6,few,14,TRBD1
TGTGCCAGCAGTTTAGGCAGGGGGTCCTACGAGCAGTACTTC,CASSLGRGSYEQYF,TRBJ2-7,TRBV27,-,14,TRBD1
TGTGCCAGCAGCCCCCGGGGCGGGGGGGCCCCCGGGGAGCTGTTTTTT,CASSPRGGGAPGELFF,TRBJ2-2,TRBV7-6,few,16,TRBD2
TGTGCCAGCAGCTTACCGGGACAAGACTACGAGCAGTACTTC,CASSLPGQDYEQYF,TRBJ2-7,TRBV5-6,-,14,-
TGTGCCAGCAGTTTTAAGTCACTCGGACACTTCGGCTATGGCTACACCTTC,CASSFKSLGHFGYGYTF,TRBJ1-2,TRBV28,-,17,-
TGTGCCAGCAGTTACTCTCCAGGGGTAGAGACCCAGTACTTC,CASSYSPGVETQYF,TRBJ2-5,TRBV6-2/TRBV6-3,-,14,-
TGCAGTGCTAGTGCGCCGGGACAAATCTACGAGCAGTACTTC,CSASAPGQIYEQYF,TRBJ2-7,TRBV20-1,-,14,-
TGTGCCAGCAGCCAGGGGCTACTAAACTATGGCTACACCTTC,CASSQGLLNYGYTF,TRBJ1-2,TRBV11-3,once,14,-
TGTGCCAGCAGCTACACAGGGGATGGGGAGACCCAGTACTTC,CASSYTGDGETQYF,TRBJ2-5,TRBV5-4,once,14,TRBD1
TGTGCCAGCAGCCCTCCCCCGCCGGGACAGAACACTGAAGCTTTCTTT,CASSPPPPGQNTEAFF,TRBJ1-1,TRBV6-2/TRBV6-3,few,16,-
TGTGCCAGTAGTATGGCCCCTAGCACCTACGAGCAGTACTTC,CASSMAPSTYEQYF,TRBJ2-7,TRBV19,-,14,-
TGCGCCAGCAGCCAAGATTGGGAAAGGGGTTTCGTGACCCAGTACTTC,CASSQDWERGFVTQYF,TRBJ2-5,TRBV4-1,-,16,-
TGCGCCAGCAGCTCGGGAGTTGTTCAGGGCTCTGGAAACACCATATATTTT,CASSSGVVQGSGNTIYF,TRBJ1-3,TRBV5-1,-,17,-
TGTGCCAGCTGGACAGGGAGAGGGGGCACAGATACGCAGTATTTT,CASWTGRGGTDTQYF,TRBJ2-3,TRBV6-5,-,15,TRBD1
TGCGCCAGCAGGTCCCAAGATACGCAGTATTTT,CASRSQDTQYF,TRBJ2-3,TRBV23-1,-,11,-
TGTGCCAGCAGGCCTACAGTAACTCTAGCCAAAAACATTCAGTACTTC,CASRPTVTLAKNIQYF,TRBJ2-4,TRBV28,-,16,-
TGTGCCTGGAGTACCCCGGGACTAGTAGGCGAGCAGTACTTC,CAWSTPGLVGEQYF,TRBJ2-7,TRBV30,-,14,TRBD2
TGCGCCAGCAGCCAGGGGAAGATAGACACTGAAGCTTTCTTT,CASSQGKIDTEAFF,TRBJ1-1,TRBV5-1,-,14,-
TGTGCTAGTGGTACACAGGGAGTCATGTACGAGCAGTACTTC,CASGTQGVMYEQYF,TRBJ2-7,TRBV12-5,once,14,-
TGTGCCAGCAGTTGGGGGGGTTCCTACAATGAGCAGTTCTTC,CASSWGGSYNEQFF,TRBJ2-1,TRBV28,-,14,TRBD2
TGTGCCAGCAGTATAGGGACAGCCCAAGAGACCCAGTACTTC,CASSIGTAQETQYF,TRBJ2-5,TRBV11-3,-,14,TRBD1
TGTGCCAGCAGTGAAAATCGCCTAGCGAACACCGGGGAGCTGTTTTTT,CASSENRLANTGELFF,TRBJ2-2,TRBV6-1,-,16,-
TGCAGCGTTGAATCAGGGCGCAACTATGGCTACACCTTC,CSVESGRNYGYTF,TRBJ1-2,TRBV29-1,-,13,-
TGTGCCAGCAGCCCGGACAGGGGGACCAATCAGCCCCAGCATTTT,CASSPDRGTNQPQHF,TRBJ1-5,TRBV2,-,15,TRBD1
TGCGCCAGCAGCTTGGAGGGACTAGCGGGAGTGGATGAGCAGTTCTTC,CASSLEGLAGVDEQFF,TRBJ2-1,TRBV5-1,-,16,TRBD2
TGTGCCAGCAGCTTACATGCAGGCGCAACTAATGAAAAACTGTTTTTT,CASSLHAGATNEKLFF,TRBJ1-4,TRBV7-3,-,16,-